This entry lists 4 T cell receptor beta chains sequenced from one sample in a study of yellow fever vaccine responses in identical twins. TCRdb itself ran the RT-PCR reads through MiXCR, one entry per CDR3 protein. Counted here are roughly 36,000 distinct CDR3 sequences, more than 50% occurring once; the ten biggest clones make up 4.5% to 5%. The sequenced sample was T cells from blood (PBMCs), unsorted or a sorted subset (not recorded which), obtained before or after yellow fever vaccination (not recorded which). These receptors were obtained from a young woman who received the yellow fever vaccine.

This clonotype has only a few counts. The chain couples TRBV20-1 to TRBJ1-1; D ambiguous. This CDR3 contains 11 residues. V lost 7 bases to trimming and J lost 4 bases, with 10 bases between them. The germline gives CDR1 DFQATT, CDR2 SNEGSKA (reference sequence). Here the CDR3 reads CSVHRTTEAFF. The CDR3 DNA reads TGCAGTGTTCATCGGACCACTGAAGCTTTCTTT.

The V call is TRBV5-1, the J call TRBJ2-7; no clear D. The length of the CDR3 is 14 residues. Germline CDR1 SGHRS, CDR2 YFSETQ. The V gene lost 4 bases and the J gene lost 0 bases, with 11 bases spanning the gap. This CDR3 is CASSPISNSYEQYV. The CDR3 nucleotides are TGCGCCAGCAGCCCAATCAGCAACTCCTACGAGCAGTACGTC.

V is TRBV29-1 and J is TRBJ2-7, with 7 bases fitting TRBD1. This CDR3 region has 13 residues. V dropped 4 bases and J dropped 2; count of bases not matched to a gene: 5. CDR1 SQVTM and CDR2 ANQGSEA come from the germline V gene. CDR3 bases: TGCAGCGTTGTCACGCAGGGGGCCTACGAGCAGTACTTC. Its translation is CSVVTQGAYEQYF.

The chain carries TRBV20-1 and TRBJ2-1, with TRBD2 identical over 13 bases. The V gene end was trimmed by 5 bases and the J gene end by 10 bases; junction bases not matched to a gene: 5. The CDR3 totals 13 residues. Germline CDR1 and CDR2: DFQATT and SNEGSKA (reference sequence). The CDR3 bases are TGCAGTGCTGCCGGACTAGCGGGAGCCGAGCAGTTCTTC. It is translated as CSAAGLAGAEQFF.